This TCR beta chain appears in the sequencing data of a study of PD-1 blockade in classical Hodgkin lymphoma (dated by TCRdb to about 2020). The study in broad terms: Nivolumab dosing was 3 mg/kg intravenously every 2 weeks, continuing until either disease progression or unacceptable toxicity. To define a peripheral blood immune signature of response to PD-1 blockade in classical Hodgkin lymphoma, the study combined TCR beta sequencing with CyTOF. The investigation overall reported the following: Baseline TCR diversity was reported as lower in newly diagnosed patients than in healthy donors, and lower still in relapsed/refractory patients. Lower diversity was seen in patients whose nivolumab began less than 1 year after ASCT, and these patients were left out of later analyses so that immune reconstitution would not confound the results. CD4+ but not CD8+ TCR diversity rose significantly by C4D1 (p=0.0027 vs p=0.16), most apparent in complete responders (p=0.02). Only a single clinical trial cohort was studied, and what caused the repertoire differences, possibly disease activity or prior therapy, remained undefined. Trial patients achieving complete response had baseline diversity similar to newly diagnosed patients, whereas partial responders and progressors had significantly lower diversity.

This specimen's time point label, interpreted: cycle 4 day 1 (C4D1), after more than five weeks of nivolumab. Relapse after autologous stem cell transplantation had occurred in all trial patients, and cohorts A, B and C were distinguished by prior brentuximab vedotin exposure. The trial cohort was composed of 55 to 65 patients with relapsed/refractory classical Hodgkin lymphoma, for whom complete response, partial response or progressive disease was recorded as best overall response. Trial patients were treated with single-agent nivolumab in the multi-cohort phase II CheckMate 205 trial. An independent review committee assessed best overall response using the 2007 International Working Group response criteria. PBMCs from the trial were collected at three points: immediately before nivolumab initiation (C1D1), and during therapy at cycle 2 day 1 and cycle 4 day 1. Peripheral blood was collected in 8 mL Vacutainer Cell Preparation Tubes, from which PBMCs were isolated by centrifugation and then cryopreserved.

The Qiagen DNeasy kit was used to extract genomic DNA from unsorted PBMCs and from the negatively selected CD4+ and CD8+ fractions. Amplification of TCR beta CDR3 regions was done by immunoSEQ multiplex PCR with primers that anneal to V and J segments. A synthetic immune receptor repertoire was used to minimize amplification bias, and any residual bias was removed computationally once sequencing was done. On the study's bioinformatics: Repertoire diversity was quantified as the Shannon entropy index using custom Python scripts. Unsorted, CD4+ and CD8+ repertoires were examined separately, except in combined analyses, for which CD4+ and CD8+ sequences were merged in silico. Clonal expansion was defined as a frequency increase of at least 2-fold after treatment compared with C1D1, and clones undetected at baseline were assigned a pseudocount of 0.5. Singleton clones were defined as clones with 0 or 1 copy at C1D1, and non-singleton clones were defined as clones with 2 or more copies. By matching protein sequences in sorted samples from the same patient, clones expanded in unsorted samples were annotated as CD4+, CD8+ or unknown. Diversity changes from C1D1 to C4D1 were tested in paired samples using Wilcoxon tests. This is the immuneACCESS table as TCRdb keeps it, with only in-frame sequences that have V and J called. A part of the clones is gone; compared with another copy, unresolved V genes explain less than half, and the rest is unexplained. That table supplies the V and J calls and clone size; D and trimming were determined from the DNA. In all, the sample holds about 33,000 clones, and under 75% of those were seen once. 3.9% of the sample belongs to the ten largest clones.

About this clone: This clone's antigen is unknown. Base qualities are missing; no much larger clone stands one base away.

Sequenced here: peripheral blood mononuclear cells (PBMCs), sampled before the fourth cycle of nivolumab. The TCR comes from a human donor with classical Hodgkin lymphoma.

DNA sequence: TGTGCCAGCAGCCCGGTGGGCCGGACCGGGGAGCTGTTTTTT. Translated, this gives CASSPVGRTGELFF. The chain couples TRBV5-4 to TRBJ2-2, with an unclear D gene assignment. Via the germline V gene (reference sequence), CDR1 is SGHNT and CDR2 YYREEE. A distance of 12 bases separates the germline ends of V and J, which lose 4 bases and 5 bases respectively. The CDR3, cysteine through phenylalanine, is 14 amino acids long. The DNA shown is the 42-base CDR3, in frame from base 1. Full variable domain (CDR3 extended with the reference TRBV5-4 and TRBJ2-2 proteins): ETGVTQSPTHLIKTRGQQVTLRCSSQSGHNTVSWYQQALGQGPQFIFQYYREEENGRGNFPPRFSGLQFPNYSSELNVNALELDDSALYLCASSPVGRTGELFFGEGSRLTVL.